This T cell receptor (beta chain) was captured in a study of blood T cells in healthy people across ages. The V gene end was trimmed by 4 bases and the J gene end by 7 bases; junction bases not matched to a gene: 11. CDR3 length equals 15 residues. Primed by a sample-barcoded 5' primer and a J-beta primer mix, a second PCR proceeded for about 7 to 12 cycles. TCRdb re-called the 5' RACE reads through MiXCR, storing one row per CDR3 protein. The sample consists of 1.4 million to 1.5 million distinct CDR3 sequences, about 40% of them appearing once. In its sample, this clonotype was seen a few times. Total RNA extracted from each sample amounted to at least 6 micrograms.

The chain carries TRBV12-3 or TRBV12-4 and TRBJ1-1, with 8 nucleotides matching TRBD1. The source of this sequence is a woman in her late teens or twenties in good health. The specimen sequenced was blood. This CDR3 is CASSWRSGTGREAFF. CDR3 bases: TGTGCCAGCAGTTGGCGTTCCGGGACAGGCCGTGAAGCTTTCTTT.